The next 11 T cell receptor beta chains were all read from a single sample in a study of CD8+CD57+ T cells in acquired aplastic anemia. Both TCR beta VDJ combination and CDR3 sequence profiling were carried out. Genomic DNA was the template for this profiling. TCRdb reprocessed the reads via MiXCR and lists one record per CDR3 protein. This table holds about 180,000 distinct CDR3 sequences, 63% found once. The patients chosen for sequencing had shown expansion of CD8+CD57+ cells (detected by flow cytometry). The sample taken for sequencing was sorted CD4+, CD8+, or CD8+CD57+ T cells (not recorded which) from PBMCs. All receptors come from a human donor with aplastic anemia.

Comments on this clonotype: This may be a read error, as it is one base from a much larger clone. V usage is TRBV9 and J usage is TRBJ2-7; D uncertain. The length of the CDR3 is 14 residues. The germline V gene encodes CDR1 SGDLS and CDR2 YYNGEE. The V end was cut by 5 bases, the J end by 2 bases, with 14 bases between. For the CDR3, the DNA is TGTGCCAGCAGTCCGACCCTGGGTCCCTACGAGCAGTACTTC. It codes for CASSPTLGPYEQYF.

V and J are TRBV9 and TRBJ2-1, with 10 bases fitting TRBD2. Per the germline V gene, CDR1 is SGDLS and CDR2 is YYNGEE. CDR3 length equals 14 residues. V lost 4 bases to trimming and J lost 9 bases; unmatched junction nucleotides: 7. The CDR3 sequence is CASSTAGGPREQFF. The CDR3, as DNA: TGTGCCAGCAGCACAGCGGGAGGGCCACGTGAGCAGTTCTTC.

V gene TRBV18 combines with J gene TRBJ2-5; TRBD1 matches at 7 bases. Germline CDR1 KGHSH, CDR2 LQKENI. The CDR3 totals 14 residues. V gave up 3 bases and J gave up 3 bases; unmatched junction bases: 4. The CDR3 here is CASSPLGTEETQYF. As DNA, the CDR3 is TGTGCCAGCTCACCGTTAGGGACAGAAGAGACCCAGTACTTC.

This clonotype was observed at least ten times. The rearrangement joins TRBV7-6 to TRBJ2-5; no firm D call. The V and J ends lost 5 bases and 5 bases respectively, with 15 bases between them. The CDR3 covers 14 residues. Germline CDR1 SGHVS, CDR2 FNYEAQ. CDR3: CASSPDPDGETQYF. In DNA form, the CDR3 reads TGTGCCAGCAGCCCCGACCCGGACGGGGAGACCCAGTACTTC.

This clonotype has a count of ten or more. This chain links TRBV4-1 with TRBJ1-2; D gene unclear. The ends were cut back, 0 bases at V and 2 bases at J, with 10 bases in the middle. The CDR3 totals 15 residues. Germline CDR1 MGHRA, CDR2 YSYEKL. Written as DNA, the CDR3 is TGCGCCAGCAGCCAAGACCCCCCTTGGAACTATGGCTACACCTTC. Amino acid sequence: CASSQDPPWNYGYTF.

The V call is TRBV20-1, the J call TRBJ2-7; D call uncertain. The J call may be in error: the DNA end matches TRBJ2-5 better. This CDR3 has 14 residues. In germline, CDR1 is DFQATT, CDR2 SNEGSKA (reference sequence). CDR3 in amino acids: CSASLDPNQETQYF. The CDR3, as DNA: TGCAGTGCTAGTTTGGACCCCAACCAAGAGACCCAGTACTTC.

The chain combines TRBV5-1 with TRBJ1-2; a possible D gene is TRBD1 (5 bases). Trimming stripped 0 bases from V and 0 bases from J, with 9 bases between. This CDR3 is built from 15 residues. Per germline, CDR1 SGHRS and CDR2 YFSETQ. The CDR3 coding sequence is TGCGCCAGCAGCTTGGAACAGGTTGCTAACTATGGCTACACCTTC. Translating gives CASSLEQVANYGYTF.

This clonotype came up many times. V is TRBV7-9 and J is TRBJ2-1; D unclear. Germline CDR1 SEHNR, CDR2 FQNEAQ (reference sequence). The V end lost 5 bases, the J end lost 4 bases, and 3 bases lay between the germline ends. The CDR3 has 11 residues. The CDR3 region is CASSIYNEQFF. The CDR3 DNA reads TGTGCCAGCAGCATATACAATGAGCAGTTCTTC.

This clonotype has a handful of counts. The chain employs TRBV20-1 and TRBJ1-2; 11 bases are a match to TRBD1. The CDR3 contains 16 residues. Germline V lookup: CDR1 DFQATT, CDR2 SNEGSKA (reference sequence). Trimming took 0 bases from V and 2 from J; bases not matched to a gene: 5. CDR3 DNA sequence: TGCAGTGCTAGAGATAGGGACAGGGGGACCAACTATGGCTACACCTTC. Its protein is CSARDRDRGTNYGYTF.

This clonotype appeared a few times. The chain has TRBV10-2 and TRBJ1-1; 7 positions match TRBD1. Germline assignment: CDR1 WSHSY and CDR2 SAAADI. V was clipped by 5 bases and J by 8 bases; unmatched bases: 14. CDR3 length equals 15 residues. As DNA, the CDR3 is TGCGCCAGCAGTAAACCAGGGGGTGGGATTGGGGAAGCTTTCTTT. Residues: CASSKPGGGIGEAFF.

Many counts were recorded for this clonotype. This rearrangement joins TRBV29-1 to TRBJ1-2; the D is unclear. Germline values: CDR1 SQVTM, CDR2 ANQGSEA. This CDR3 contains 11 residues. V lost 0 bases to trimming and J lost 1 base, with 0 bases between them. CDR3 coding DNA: TGCAGCGTTGAAGATAACTATGGCTACACCTTC. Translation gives CSVEDNYGYTF.